This T cell receptor (beta chain) was observed in a study of T cell repertoires in cytomegalovirus infection. Study-wide context: CMV epitopes, recently identified HLA-C-restricted and well-studied HLA-B-restricted, were used. Public TCR beta signature analysis indicated the presence of both CMV infection and matching HLA type. Notes on the study in general: Cumulative frequency (of public TCR beta family members) identified carriers of CMV plus the relevant HLA. It was HLA-C-restricted CMV-specific TCR beta clonotypes that dominated the response ex vivo.

Comment on this clonotype: Antigen specificity is unknown.

TCRdb redid the calling of the reads with MiXCR, one entry per CDR3 protein. This sample carries around 100,000 distinct CDR3 sequences, roughly 31% of them seen once, and the ten largest clones take about 40%. V gave up 0 bases and J gave up 4 bases, with 12 bases separating them. This CDR3 has 16 residues. From germline, CDR1 is MGHRA and CDR2 YSYEKL. The chain recombines TRBV4-1 with TRBJ1-4, with D tentatively TRBD1 (5 bases). The sequence derives from a human donor in good health (CMV status not recorded). Some clones in this sample may be carry-over from other donors' samples. Here the sequenced sample was CD8+ T cells from cultured PBMCs, taken from culture after CMV antigen stimulation. CDR3: CASSQEAVRGNEKLFF. CDR3 nucleotide sequence: TGCGCCAGCAGCCAAGAGGCAGTGAGGGGTAATGAAAAACTGTTTTTT.